One sample yielded the 20 T cell receptor beta chains listed below, sequenced in a study of PD-1 blockade in classical Hodgkin lymphoma. Some clones are missing from TCRdb's copy, which holds only in-frame ones; the method was immunoSEQ multiplex PCR. The data hold about 22,000 clones, with roughly 75% observed a single time. There was relapse after autologous stem cell transplantation in every patient, and there was variation in brentuximab vedotin exposure. The sequencing here drew on peripheral blood mononuclear cells (PBMCs), taken before the second cycle of nivolumab. The receptors derive from a human donor with classical Hodgkin lymphoma.

This chain links TRBV10-3 with TRBJ2-5, with D hard to call. The germline V gene has CDR1 ENHRY and CDR2 SYGVKD. Trimming removed 11 bases at V and 2 bases at J, with 18 bases between. This CDR3 region has 14 residues. CDR3: CAVKDAQRQETQYF. The CDR3 nucleotides read TGTGCCGTCAAGGATGCACAGAGACAAGAGACCCAGTACTTC.

The CDR3 is CASSYDTTNNEKLFF. The CDR3, as DNA: TGTGCCAGCAGTTATGACACAACTAACAATGAAAAACTGTTTTTT. The chain couples TRBV6-5 to TRBJ1-4; D not resolved. Germline lookup yields CDR1 MNHEY and CDR2 SVGAGI. V lost 3 bases, J lost 5 bases, and 13 bases lay in between. CDR3 length: 15 residues.

The V and J genes are TRBV4-2 and TRBJ2-5, with 7 positions matching TRBD1. The germline gives CDR1 LGHNA, CDR2 YNFKEQ. CDR3 length: 14 amino acids. Trimming at V came to 0 bases and at J to 5 bases, leaving 3 bases not matched to a gene. CDR3 in amino acids: CASSQDGRGETQYF. DNA of the CDR3: TGTGCCAGCAGCCAAGATGGCAGGGGGGAGACCCAGTACTTC.

The chain recombines TRBV4-1 with TRBJ2-7, with 11 bases aligning to TRBD2. CDR1 is MGHRA, CDR2 YSYEKL, per germline. The CDR3 runs to 15 residues. V was pared by 3 bases and J by 3 bases, with 4 bases of the junction left unmatched. The CDR3 region has the DNA TGCGCCAGCAGCCACGGGGGACTAGCGGACTACGAGCAGTACTTC. It is translated as CASSHGGLADYEQYF.

J is TRBJ1-1 and V is TRBV11-3; no clear D. The germline V gene encodes CDR1 SGHNT and CDR2 YENEEA. Between the trimmed V and J ends, which lost 3 bases and 2 bases, there was a span of 10 bases. There are 14 residues in the CDR3. The DNA of the CDR3 is TGTGCCAGCAGCTTTACCGGGTCCAACACTGAAGCTTTCTTT. Translation gives CASSFTGSNTEAFF.

The chain has TRBV5-1 and TRBJ2-1; D uncertain. This CDR3 spans 14 amino acids. Trimming took off 2 bases at V and 5 bases at J, with 11 bases between the two ends. CDR1 SGHRS and CDR2 YFSETQ come from the germline V gene. The CDR3 here is CASSFERLDNEQFF. The CDR3 DNA follows: TGCGCCAGCAGCTTCGAGAGATTAGACAATGAGCAGTTCTTC.

Notes on this clone: The sample holds other DNA sequences that translate to the same CDR3. The chain combines TRBV6-1 with TRBJ2-2, with 14 nucleotides matching TRBD2. The V gene's germline CDR1 is MNHNS and CDR2 SASEGT. With 8 bases clipped from V and 4 bases from J, the junction kept 3 bases outside the gene matches. The CDR3 covers 15 residues. Here the CDR3 DNA reads TGTGCCAGCTCCGGACTAGCGGGAGGCACCGGGGAGCTGTTTTTT. Its protein product is CASSGLAGGTGELFF.

This chain connects TRBV28 to TRBJ1-5; TRBD1 aligns across 9 bases. Per germline, CDR1 MDHEN and CDR2 SYDVKM. V shed 4 bases, J shed 4 bases, and the junction held 2 bases outside the gene matches. This CDR3 has 14 residues. The CDR3 spells CASSSDRGNQPQHF. CDR3 nucleotides: TGTGCCAGCAGTTCTGACAGGGGGAATCAGCCCCAGCATTTT.

This chain uses TRBV6-1 with TRBJ1-6; 7 nucleotides agree with TRBD1. The CDR3 covers 14 residues. The germline CDR1 and CDR2 sequences are MNHNS and SASEGT. The J segment lost 7 bases and the V segment lost 5 bases, leaving 5 bases of the junction unmatched. CDR3 coding DNA: TGTGCCAGCAGTCAAGACAGGGTAAATTCACCCCTCCACTTT. Protein product: CASSQDRVNSPLHF.

The CDR3 DNA is TGTGCCATCAAGACCGCGACCCAAGAGACCCAGTACTTC. Its translation is CAIKTATQETQYF. The chain links TRBV10-3 to TRBJ2-5; D gene ambiguous. V was shortened by 7 bases and J by 1 base, with 10 bases between the two germline ends. This CDR3 comprises 13 residues. CDR1 is ENHRY and CDR2 is SYGVKD in the germline V gene.

V gene TRBV7-2 combines with J gene TRBJ2-2, with D hard to call. This CDR3 has 13 amino acids. CDR1 and CDR2 (germline): SGHTA, FQGNSA. The V end lost 2 bases, the J end lost 6 bases, and 7 bases lay between the germline ends. This CDR3 is CASSLSGPGELFF. The CDR3 coding sequence is TGTGCCAGCAGCTTATCCGGCCCCGGGGAGCTGTTTTTT.

The J gene is TRBJ2-3, the V gene TRBV19, with D unresolved. The CDR3 is 15 amino acids. CDR1 and CDR2 (germline): LNHDA, SQIVND (reference sequence). V lost 1 base to trimming and J lost 2 bases, with 10 bases between them. CDR3 region: CASSIVPSITDTQYF. CDR3 nucleotides: TGTGCCAGTAGTATAGTCCCCTCCATCACAGATACGCAGTATTTT.

This chain's CDR3 is CASREGQGPSYEQYF. CDR3 sequence (DNA): TGCGCCAGCAGAGAGGGACAGGGGCCCTCCTACGAGCAGTACTTC. V and J are TRBV5-1 and TRBJ2-7, with 10 bases identical to TRBD1. Trimming at V came to 5 bases and at J to 0 bases, leaving 5 bases not matched to a gene. The germline gives CDR1 SGHRS, CDR2 YFSETQ. This CDR3 contains 15 residues.

The chain employs TRBV5-1 and TRBJ2-2; TRBD2 aligns across 13 bases. CDR3 length equals 15 residues. V gave up 6 bases and J gave up 4 bases; unmatched junction bases: 3. Germline assignment: CDR1 SGHRS and CDR2 YFSETQ. The DNA of the CDR3 is TGCGCCAGCACCGGACTAGCGGGAGTCACCGGGGAGCTGTTTTTT. Residues: CASTGLAGVTGELFF.

This chain uses TRBV5-5 with TRBJ1-4; 7 nucleotides line up with TRBD1. In germline, CDR1 is SGHKS, CDR2 YYEKEE (reference sequence). This CDR3 is 15 amino acids long. V was clipped by 4 bases and J by 8 bases; unmatched bases: 11. The CDR3 region is CASSPNDRVREKLFF. The CDR3 DNA follows: TGTGCCAGCAGCCCAAATGACAGGGTCAGGGAAAAACTGTTTTTT.

The rearrangement joins TRBV5-4 to TRBJ2-7, with TRBD1 matching 10 bases. CDR1 is SGHNT, CDR2 YYREEE, per germline (reference sequence). With V trimmed by 0 bases and J by 3 bases, 3 bases remained unmatched. CDR3 length equals 15 residues. The DNA of the CDR3 is TGTGCCAGCAGCTTGGGGACAGGGGGTAACTACGAGCAGTACTTC. It yields the protein CASSLGTGGNYEQYF.

The table lists this clone with a few counts. The sample carries other DNA sequences with the same CDR3. V gene TRBV28 combines with J gene TRBJ1-2, with TRBD1 as a possible D gene (6 bases). CDR3 size: 11 residues. V lost 7 bases to trimming and J lost 8 bases, with 11 bases between them. CDR1 is MDHEN and CDR2 is SYDVKM in the germline V gene. As DNA, the CDR3 is TGTGCCAGCACCAGGGGTTACGGCTACACCTTC. Its protein product is CASTRGYGYTF.

The chain couples TRBV14 to TRBJ2-3; TRBD2 matches at 15 bases. J lost 1 base, V lost 4 bases, and 6 bases had no gene match. The germline gives CDR1 SGHDN, CDR2 FVKESK. This CDR3 has 18 amino acids. This CDR3 reads CASSLGTSGRRGTDTQYF. The CDR3 DNA follows: TGTGCCAGCAGCCTCGGGACTAGCGGGAGGCGGGGCACAGATACGCAGTATTTT.

The V gene is TRBV27, the J gene TRBJ2-1; unclear D gene. Germline V gene lookup returns CDR1 MNHEY and CDR2 SMNVEV (reference sequence). This CDR3 spans 15 amino acids. Trimming left V 1 base short and J 5 bases short, with 12 bases between. CDR3 coding DNA: TGTGCCAGCAGTTTATTTGGGCGACCAGACAATGAGCAGTTCTTC. It encodes CASSLFGRPDNEQFF.

The chain couples TRBV18 to TRBJ1-1; D perhaps matches TRBD1 (5 bases). Germline assignment: CDR1 KGHSH and CDR2 LQKENI. The CDR3 contains 13 residues. Trimming took off 8 bases at V and 7 bases at J, with 17 bases between the two ends. CDR3: CASTRRGTLEAFF. The CDR3 DNA reads as TGTGCCAGCACCCGGCGGGGGACGCTTGAAGCTTTCTTT.